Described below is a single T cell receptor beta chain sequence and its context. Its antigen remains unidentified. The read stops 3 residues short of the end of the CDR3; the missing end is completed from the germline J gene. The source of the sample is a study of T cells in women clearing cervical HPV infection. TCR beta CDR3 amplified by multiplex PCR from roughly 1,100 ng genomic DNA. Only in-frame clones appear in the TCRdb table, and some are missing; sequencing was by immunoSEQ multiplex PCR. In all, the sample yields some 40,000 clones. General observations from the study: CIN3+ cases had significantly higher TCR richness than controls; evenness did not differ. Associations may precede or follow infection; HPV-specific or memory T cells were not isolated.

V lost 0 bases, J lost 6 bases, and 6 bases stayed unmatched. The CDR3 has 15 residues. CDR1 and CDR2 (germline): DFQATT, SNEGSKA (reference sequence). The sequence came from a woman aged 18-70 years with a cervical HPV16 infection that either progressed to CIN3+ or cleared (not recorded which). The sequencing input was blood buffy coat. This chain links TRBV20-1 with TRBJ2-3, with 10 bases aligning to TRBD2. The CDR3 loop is CSAREGSGGVDTQYF. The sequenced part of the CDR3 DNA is TGCAGTGCTAGAGAGGGGAGCGGGGGGGTGGATACG.